A selection of T cell receptor beta chains follows, all from one sample in a study of blood T cell repertoires in COVID-19. Assay used: immunoSEQ multiplex PCR; TCRdb lists only in-frame clones, some missing. The table has approximately 210,000 clones, about four fifths seen once. Material: peripheral blood. These receptor sequences come from a woman between 50 and 59 years old with active or convalescent COVID-19. Each CDR3 is given without its conserved first and last residue. The order of the fields is J gene, V gene, CDR3 protein.

>TRBJ1-2|TRBV5-3
ARSPRDRGAQEAYGYT
>TRBJ1-2|TRBV5-4
ASSLVGRSYGYT
>TRBJ2-7|TRBV5-1
ASSLYRDRGFSEQY
>TRBJ2-3|TRBV5-8
ASSRGQPTTDTQY
>TRBJ1-4|TRBV5-5
ASSLAGEQEKLF
>TRBJ1-1|TRBV28
ASSLAGKVNTEAF
>TRBJ1-1|TRBV19
ASSVRQRTNTEAF
>TRBJ1-5|TRBV28
ASSYGLDQPQH
>TRBJ1-1|TRBV9
ASSVVSRQAEAF
>TRBJ1-3|TRBV6-5
ASSPPGSGNTIY
>TRBJ1-4|TRBV6-5
ASSAGTAPEKLF
>TRBJ1-4|TRBV2
ASSTDRAYEKLF
>TRBJ1-1|TRBV18
ASSPLAGTLSSNTEAF
>TRBJ1-5|TRBV6-5
ASSRGSGNQPQH
>TRBJ2-1|TRBV30
AWSPSGRRSRGEQF
>TRBJ1-2|TRBV23-1
ASSQWRYGYT
>TRBJ1-5|TRBV6-5
ASRPISGQPQH
>TRBJ1-2|TRBV30
AWTRRDGYT
>TRBJ1-1|TRBV6-5
ASSSGETGATEAF
>TRBJ2-2|TRBV11-2
ASSLDQPGTGELF
>TRBJ1-1|TRBV10-2
ASKVDTGQRTEAF
>TRBJ2-7|TRBV29-1
SVEPTSGASYEQY
>TRBJ2-2|TRBV3-1/TRBV3-2
ASSHRQIASTGELF
>TRBJ2-2|TRBV6-5
ASSYRGFGELF
>TRBJ2-1|TRBV5-1
ASDMGQGYNEQF
>TRBJ2-1|TRBV6-5
ASSSGSESDEQF
>TRBJ2-7|TRBV6-5
ATARAGDEQY
>TRBJ1-4|TRBV6-5
ASSYSNRGREKLF
>TRBJ2-1|TRBV6-4
ASSRAAGTAYNEQF
>TRBJ2-4|TRBV5-5
ASSGSGQPLAKNIQY
>TRBJ2-2|TRBV24-1
ATRSGRADTGELF
>TRBJ1-1|TRBV29-1
SVEGAGVAEAF
>TRBJ2-6|TRBV28
ASSVQGTGANVLT
>TRBJ2-3|TRBV29-1
SAPGGY
>TRBJ1-4|TRBV12-5
ASGLSRPPNEKLF
>TRBJ2-3|TRBV3-1/TRBV3-2
ASSLRLTGITDTQY
>TRBJ1-1|TRBV19
ASTPGTGSEAF
>TRBJ1-6|TRBV28
ASRMDLGGSYNSPLH
>TRBJ1-5|TRBV7-2
ASSLRYGSNQPQH
>TRBJ2-1|TRBV6-6
ASSYLTQRGNYEQF
>TRBJ2-1|TRBV7-3
ASSPGTGSIQSYNEQF
>TRBJ2-2|TRBV11-2
ASSPRTSVNTGELF
>TRBJ1-1|TRBV6-5
ASSSAQGDTEAF
>TRBJ1-1|TRBV29-1
SVAWGPNTEAF
>TRBJ2-5|TRBV5-6
ASSFRVDETQY
>TRBJ2-3|TRBV7-6
ASSSGSAPRPQY
>TRBJ1-6|TRBV19
ASRNGQGYNSPLH
>TRBJ2-7|TRBV6-4
ASSAEGGSYEQY
>TRBJ1-3|TRBV7-2
ASSRTARSGNTIY
>TRBJ1-3|TRBV28
ASSNRLSGNTIY
>TRBJ1-1|TRBV5-1
ASSQRTGGISTEAF
>TRBJ1-2|TRBV3-1/TRBV3-2
ASSQRQGAINYGYT
>TRBJ1-2|TRBV7-9
ASSSERYGYT
>TRBJ1-6|TRBV19
ASSNGQGLTYNSPLH
>TRBJ1-5|TRBV19
ASRGQGGQPQH
>TRBJ1-5|TRBV5-4
ASSFAGGQPQH
>TRBJ1-1|TRBV5-6
ASSQGTGLLLNTEAF
>TRBJ1-2|TRBV6-5
ASSYLSGESYGYT
>TRBJ1-6|TRBV6-4
ASSTLQGKEGSPLH